This TCR beta chain was obtained from a study of CD8+ T cells in alopecia areata. Study conclusions and caveats: Scalp and blood samples kept many expanded lesional clones throughout tofacitinib.

The authors extracted RNA and reverse transcribed it into cDNA as the sequencing template. TCRdb's copy holds only in-frame clones and misses some; the assay was immunoSEQ multiplex PCR. The sample records a few hundred thousand clones, about 62% being singletons. Treatment in this sample: oral pan-JAK inhibitor, 5-10 mg twice daily. Trimming stripped 4 bases from V and 4 bases from J, with 10 bases between. CDR1 and CDR2 (germline): LGHNA, YSLEER. This CDR3 region has 13 residues. Comments on this clone: Its antigen remains unidentified.

This sequence originates from a human donor with alopecia areata. Material: CD4+ T cells sorted from blood, obtained at roughly week 53, from a patient treated with tofacitinib. The V call is TRBV4-3, the J call TRBJ2-5, with D hard to call. CDR3 sequence: CASSLLPGETQYF. CDR3 in DNA: TGCGCCAGCAGCCTATTACCAGGAGAGACCCAGTACTTC.